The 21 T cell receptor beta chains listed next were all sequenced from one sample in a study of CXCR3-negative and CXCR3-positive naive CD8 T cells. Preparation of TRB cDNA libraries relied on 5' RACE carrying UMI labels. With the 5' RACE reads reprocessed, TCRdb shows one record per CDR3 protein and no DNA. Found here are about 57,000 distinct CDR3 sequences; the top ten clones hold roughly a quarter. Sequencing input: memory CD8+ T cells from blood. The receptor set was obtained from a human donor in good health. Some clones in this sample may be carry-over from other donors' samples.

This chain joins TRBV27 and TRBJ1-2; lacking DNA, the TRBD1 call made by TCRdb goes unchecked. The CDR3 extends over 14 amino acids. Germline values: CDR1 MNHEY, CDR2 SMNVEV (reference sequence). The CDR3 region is CASGGAQGSYGYTF.

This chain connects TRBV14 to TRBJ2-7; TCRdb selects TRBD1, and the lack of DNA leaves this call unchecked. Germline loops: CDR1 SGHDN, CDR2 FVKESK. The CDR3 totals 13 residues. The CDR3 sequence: CATTWGEGYEQYF.

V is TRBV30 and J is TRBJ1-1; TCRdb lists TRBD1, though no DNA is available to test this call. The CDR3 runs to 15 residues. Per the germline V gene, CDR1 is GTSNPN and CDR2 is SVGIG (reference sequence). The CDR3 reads CAWSGDRGIEGEAFF.

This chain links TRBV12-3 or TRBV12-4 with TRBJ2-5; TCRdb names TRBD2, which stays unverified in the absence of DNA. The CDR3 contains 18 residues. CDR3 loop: CASTSSRTVKYHQETQYF.

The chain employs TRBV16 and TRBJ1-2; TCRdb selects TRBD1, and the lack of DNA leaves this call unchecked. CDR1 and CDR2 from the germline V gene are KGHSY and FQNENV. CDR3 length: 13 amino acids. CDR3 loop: CASSQSSGYGYTF.

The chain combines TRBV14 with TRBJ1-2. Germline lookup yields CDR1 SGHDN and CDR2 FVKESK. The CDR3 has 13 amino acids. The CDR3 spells CASSQEQTYGYTF. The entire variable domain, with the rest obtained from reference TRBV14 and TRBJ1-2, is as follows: EAGVTQFPSHSVIEKGQTVTLRCDPISGHDNLYWYRRVMGKEIKFLLHFVKESKQDESGMPNNRFLAERTGGTYSTLKVQPAELEDSGVYFCASSQEQTYGYTFGSGTRLTVV.

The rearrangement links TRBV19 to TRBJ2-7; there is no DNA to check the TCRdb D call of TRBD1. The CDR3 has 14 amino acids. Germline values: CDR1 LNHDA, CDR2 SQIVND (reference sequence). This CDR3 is CASSPTGLLVEQYF.

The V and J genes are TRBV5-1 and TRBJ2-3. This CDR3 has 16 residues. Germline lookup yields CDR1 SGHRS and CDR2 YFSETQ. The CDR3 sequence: CASSLEQISSTDTQYF.

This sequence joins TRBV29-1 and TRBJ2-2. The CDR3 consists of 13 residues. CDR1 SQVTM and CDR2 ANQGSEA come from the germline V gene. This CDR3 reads CSVALMNTGELFF.

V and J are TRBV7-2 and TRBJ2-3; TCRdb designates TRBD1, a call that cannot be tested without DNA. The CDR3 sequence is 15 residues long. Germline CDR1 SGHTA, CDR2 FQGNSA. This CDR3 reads CASSKRTDSTDTQYF.

This CDR3 reads CASKLSGEASYEQYF. V and J are TRBV6-2 or TRBV6-3 and TRBJ2-7; checking the TCRdb D call of TRBD2 is not possible without DNA. This CDR3 spans 15 amino acids. The V gene's germline CDR1 is MNHEY and CDR2 SVGEGT.

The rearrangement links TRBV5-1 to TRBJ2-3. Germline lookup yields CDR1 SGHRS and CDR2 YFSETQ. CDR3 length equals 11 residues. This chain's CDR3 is CASRTTDTQYF.

CDR3 amino acids: CASSYRGGDTQYF. This sequence joins TRBV28 and TRBJ2-3; TCRdb outputs TRBD1, but without DNA this stays unchecked. Looked up from germline, CDR1 is MDHEN and CDR2 is SYDVKM. The CDR3 loop spans 13 amino acids.

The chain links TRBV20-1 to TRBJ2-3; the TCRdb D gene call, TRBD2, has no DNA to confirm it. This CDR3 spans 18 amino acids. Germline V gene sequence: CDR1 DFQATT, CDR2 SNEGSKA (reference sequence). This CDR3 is CSAPIGEVAGEQTDTQYF.

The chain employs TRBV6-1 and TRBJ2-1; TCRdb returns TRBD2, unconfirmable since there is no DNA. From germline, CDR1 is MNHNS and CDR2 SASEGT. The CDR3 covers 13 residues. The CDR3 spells CASRLAEADEQFF.

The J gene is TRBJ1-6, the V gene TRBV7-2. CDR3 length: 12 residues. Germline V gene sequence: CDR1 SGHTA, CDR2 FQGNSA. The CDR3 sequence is CASSSVGSPLHF.

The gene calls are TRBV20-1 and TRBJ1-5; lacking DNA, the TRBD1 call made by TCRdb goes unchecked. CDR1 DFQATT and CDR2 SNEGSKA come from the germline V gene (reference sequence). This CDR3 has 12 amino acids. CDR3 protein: CSSRAGNQPQRF.

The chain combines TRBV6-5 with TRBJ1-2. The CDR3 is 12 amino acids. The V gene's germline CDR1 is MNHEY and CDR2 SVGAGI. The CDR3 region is CASYAASYGYTF.

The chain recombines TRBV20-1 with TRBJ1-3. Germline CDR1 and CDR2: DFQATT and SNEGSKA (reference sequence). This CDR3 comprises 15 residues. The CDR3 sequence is CSAFYSSVSGNTIYF.

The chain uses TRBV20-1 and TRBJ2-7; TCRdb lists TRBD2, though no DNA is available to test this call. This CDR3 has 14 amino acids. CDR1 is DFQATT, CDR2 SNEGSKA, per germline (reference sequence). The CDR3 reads CSARGLAGDNEQYF.

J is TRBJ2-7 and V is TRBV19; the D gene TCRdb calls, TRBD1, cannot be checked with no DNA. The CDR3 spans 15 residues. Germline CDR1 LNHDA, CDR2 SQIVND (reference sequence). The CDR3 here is CASSEAWDRFYEQYF. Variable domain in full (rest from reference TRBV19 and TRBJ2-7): DGGITQSPKYLFRKEGQNVTLSCEQNLNHDAMYWYRQDPGQGLRLIYYSQIVNDFQKGDIAEGYSVSREKKESFPLTVTSAQKNPTAFYLCASSEAWDRFYEQYFGPGTRLTVT.